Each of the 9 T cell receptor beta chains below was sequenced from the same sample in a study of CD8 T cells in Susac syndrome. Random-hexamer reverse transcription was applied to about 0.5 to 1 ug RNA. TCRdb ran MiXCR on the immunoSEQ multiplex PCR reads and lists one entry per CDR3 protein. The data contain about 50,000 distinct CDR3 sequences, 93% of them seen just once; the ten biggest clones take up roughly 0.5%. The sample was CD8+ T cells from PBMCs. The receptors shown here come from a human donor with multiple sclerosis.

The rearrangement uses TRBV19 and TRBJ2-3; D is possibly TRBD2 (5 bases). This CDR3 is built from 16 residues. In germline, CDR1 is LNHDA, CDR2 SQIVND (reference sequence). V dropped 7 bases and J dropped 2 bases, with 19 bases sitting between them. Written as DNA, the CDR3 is TGTGCCAGTAACCTACTAGATTCGGGTTCCACAGATACGCAGTATTTT. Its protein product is CASNLLDSGSTDTQYF. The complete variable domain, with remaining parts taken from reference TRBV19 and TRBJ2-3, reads DGGITQSPKYLFRKEGQNVTLSCEQNLNHDAMYWYRQDPGQGLRLIYYSQIVNDFQKGDIAEGYSVSREKKESFPLTVTSAQKNPTAFYLCASNLLDSGSTDTQYFGPGTRLTVL.

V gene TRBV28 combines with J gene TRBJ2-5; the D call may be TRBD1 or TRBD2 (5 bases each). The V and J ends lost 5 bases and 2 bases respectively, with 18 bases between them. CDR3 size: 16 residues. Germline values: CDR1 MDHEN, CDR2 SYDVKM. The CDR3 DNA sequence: TGTGCCAGCAGTCCCGGCTTCCGGGACCTACAAGAGACCCAGTACTTC. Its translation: CASSPGFRDLQETQYF.

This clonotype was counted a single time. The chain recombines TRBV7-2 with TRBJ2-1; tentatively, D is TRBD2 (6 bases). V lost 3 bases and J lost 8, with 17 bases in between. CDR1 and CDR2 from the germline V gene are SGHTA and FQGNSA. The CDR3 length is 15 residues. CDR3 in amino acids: CASSLSRRASDEQFF. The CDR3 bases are TGTGCCAGCAGCTTGAGCCGGCGGGCTAGCGATGAGCAGTTCTTC.

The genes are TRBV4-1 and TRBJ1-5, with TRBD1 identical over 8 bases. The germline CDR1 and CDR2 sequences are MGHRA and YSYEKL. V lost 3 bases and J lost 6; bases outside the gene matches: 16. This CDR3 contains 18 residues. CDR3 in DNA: TGCGCCAGCAGCCAGGAGGTGGACAGGGTTGTTCGGACTCAGCCCCAGCATTTT. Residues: CASSQEVDRVVRTQPQHF.

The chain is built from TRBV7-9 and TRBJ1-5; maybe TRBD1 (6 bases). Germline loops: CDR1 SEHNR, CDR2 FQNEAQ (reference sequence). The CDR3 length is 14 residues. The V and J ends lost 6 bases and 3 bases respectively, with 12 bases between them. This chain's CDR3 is CASRPTGFNQPQHF. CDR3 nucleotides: TGTGCCAGCAGACCTACAGGGTTCAATCAGCCCCAGCATTTT.

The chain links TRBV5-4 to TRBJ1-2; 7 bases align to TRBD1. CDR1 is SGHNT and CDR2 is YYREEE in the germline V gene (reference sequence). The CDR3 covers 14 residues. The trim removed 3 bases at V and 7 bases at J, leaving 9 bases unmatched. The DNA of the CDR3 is TGTGCCAGCAGCTCCCCTGACAGGGAGGGTGGCTACACCTTC. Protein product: CASSSPDREGGYTF.

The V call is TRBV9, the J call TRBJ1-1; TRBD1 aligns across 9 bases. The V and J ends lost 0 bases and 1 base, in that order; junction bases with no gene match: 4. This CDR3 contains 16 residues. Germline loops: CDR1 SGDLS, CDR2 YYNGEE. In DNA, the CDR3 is TGTGCCAGCAGCGTAGGCAGGACAGGGGAGAACACTGAAGCTTTCTTT. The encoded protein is CASSVGRTGENTEAFF.

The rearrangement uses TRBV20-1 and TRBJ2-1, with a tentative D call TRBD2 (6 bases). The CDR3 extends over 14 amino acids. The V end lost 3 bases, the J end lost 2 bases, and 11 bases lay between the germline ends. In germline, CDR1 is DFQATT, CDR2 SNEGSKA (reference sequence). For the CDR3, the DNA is TGCAGTGCTAGCTGGCGGGACGCCTACAATGAGCAGTTCTTC. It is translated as CSASWRDAYNEQFF.

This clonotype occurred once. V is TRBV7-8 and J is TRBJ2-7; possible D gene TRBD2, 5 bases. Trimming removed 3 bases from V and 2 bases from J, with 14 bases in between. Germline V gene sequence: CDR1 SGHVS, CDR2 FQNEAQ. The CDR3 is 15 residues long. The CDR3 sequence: CASSFTGIGTYEQYF. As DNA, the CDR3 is TGTGCCAGCAGCTTTACGGGAATTGGGACCTACGAGCAGTACTTC.